This TCR beta chain was profiled in a study of T cells in Graves' hyperthyroidism and ophthalmopathy. Study-level results: A 13 V-J model separated ophthalmopathy from stable hyperthyroidism.

Regions amplified from RNA transcripts were the TCR beta CDR3 regions. RT-PCR in the first round (using the HTBI primer set) targeted the TCR CDR3. TCRdb re-called the multiplex PCR reads through MiXCR, storing one row per CDR3 protein. The table records 500,000 to 650,000 distinct CDR3 sequences, roughly 17% of them present only once. Germline CDR1 SGHAT, CDR2 FQNNGV. There are 14 residues in the CDR3. The ends were cut back, 5 bases at V and 4 bases at J, with 14 bases in the middle. Ten or more counts support this clonotype. Its antigen is currently unknown. The chain is built from TRBV11-2 and TRBJ1-2, with D possibly TRBD1 on 5 matching bases. The sequenced sample was blood. The source of this sequence is a woman aged 18-30 years with Graves' ophthalmopathy. CDR3 region: CASSPQQGIYGYTF. The CDR3 nucleotides are TGTGCCAGCAGCCCGCAGCAGGGCATCTATGGCTACACCTTC.